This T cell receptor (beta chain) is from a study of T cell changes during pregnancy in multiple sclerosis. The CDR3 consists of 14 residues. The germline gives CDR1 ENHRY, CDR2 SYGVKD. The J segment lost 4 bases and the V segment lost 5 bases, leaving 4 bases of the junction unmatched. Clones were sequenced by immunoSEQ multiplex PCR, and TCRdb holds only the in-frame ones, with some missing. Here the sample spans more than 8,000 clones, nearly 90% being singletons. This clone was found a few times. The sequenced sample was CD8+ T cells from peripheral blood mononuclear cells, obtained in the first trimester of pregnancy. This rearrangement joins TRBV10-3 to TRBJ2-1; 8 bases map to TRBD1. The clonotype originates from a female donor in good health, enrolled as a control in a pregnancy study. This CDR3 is CAISQGALYNEQFF. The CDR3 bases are TGTGCCATCAGTCAGGGGGCCCTATACAATGAGCAGTTCTTC.